The 20 T cell receptor beta chains given below trace back to one sample, sequenced in a study of identical twins (dated by TCRdb to between 2015 and 2016). Library generation was performed with 5' RACE. The sequencing machine was an Illumina HiSeq 2000. TCRdb ran its own pipeline on the public reads, namely fastp trimming at Q25 and MiXCR clone calling, and kept in-frame beta chains. Each entry merges the rows of one CDR3 protein and shows their most common DNA and genes. The sample table holds around 480,000 distinct CDR3 sequences, of which 13% to 15% were seen once. The top ten hold approximately 1% of the sample. The sample was also linked to a second study, of yellow fever vaccine responses in identical twins.

Sequencing was done on a sample of CD4+ T cells sorted from blood. The receptors derive from a woman between 18 and 29 years old in good health.

This clonotype was counted once. The rearrangement links TRBV12-3 or TRBV12-4 to TRBJ1-1; D is unresolved. The CDR3 loop spans 13 amino acids. V was shortened by 3 bases and J by 3 bases, with 8 bases between the two germline ends. CDR3 nucleotide sequence: TGTGCCAGCAGTTTTAAGAAATACACTGAAGCTTTCTTT. Translated: CASSFKKYTEAFF.

The chain combines TRBV20-1 with TRBJ1-5, with TRBD1 as a possible D gene (6 bases). V was pared by 7 bases and J by 2 bases, with 18 bases between. The CDR3 covers 15 residues. Germline-derived CDR1 and CDR2 are DFQATT and SNEGSKA (reference sequence). CDR3 bases: TGCAGTGTTCCCGGTCGGGGGGCCGGCAATCAGCCCCAGCATTTT. Translating gives CSVPGRGAGNQPQHF.

This clonotype was detected a few times. This chain links TRBV29-1 with TRBJ1-5, with 8 positions matching TRBD1. The length of the CDR3 is 14 residues. CDR1 is SQVTM, CDR2 ANQGSEA, per germline. The CDR3 nucleotides are TGCAGTGCCTGGACAGGGAAAAGCAATCAGCCCCAGCATTTT. Translated: CSAWTGKSNQPQHF.

In this sample, this clonotype turned up a few times. This chain joins TRBV7-9 and TRBJ1-5; D unclear. The V gene's germline CDR1 is SEHNR and CDR2 FQNEAQ (reference sequence). The CDR3 covers 15 residues. The V end lost 6 bases, the J end lost 0 bases, and 12 bases lay between the germline ends. CDR3 amino acids: CASSYSTLSNQPQHF. For the CDR3, the DNA is TGTGCCAGCAGTTACTCGACCCTTAGCAATCAGCCCCAGCATTTT.

This clonotype was seen a few times. The chain is built from TRBV3-1 and TRBJ2-2, with D possibly TRBD1 on 6 matching bases. V lost 2 bases to trimming and J lost 2 bases, with 18 bases between them. Germline CDR1 LGHDT, CDR2 YNNKEL (reference sequence). This CDR3 comprises 18 residues. The CDR3 spells CASSQSFGEGGNTGELFF. CDR3 coding DNA: TGTGCCAGCAGCCAATCCTTCGGCGAAGGGGGTAACACCGGGGAGCTGTTTTTT.

The rearrangement links TRBV28 to TRBJ2-2; the match to TRBD1 covers 9 bases. There are 16 residues in the CDR3. V gave up 7 bases and J gave up 6 bases; unmatched junction bases: 12. Germline V gene sequence: CDR1 MDHEN, CDR2 SYDVKM. DNA for the CDR3: TGTGCCAGCAAGCCCCCGGGACAGGGTAGGGCCGGGGAGCTGTTTTTT. Translation: CASKPPGQGRAGELFF. The full variable domain, its missing parts supplied by reference TRBV28 and TRBJ2-2, is DVKVTQSSRYLVKRTGEKVFLECVQDMDHENMFWYRQDPGLGLRLIYFSYDVKMKEKGDIPEGYSVSREKKERFSLILESASTNQTSMYLCASKPPGQGRAGELFFGEGSRLTVL.

This clonotype appeared a few times. This chain uses TRBV6-2 or TRBV6-3 with TRBJ2-7; a possible D gene is TRBD1 (6 bases). The CDR3 is 15 amino acids. With 7 bases removed from V and 1 base from J, the gap between germline ends came to 17 bases. Germline V gene sequence: CDR1 MNHEY, CDR2 SVGEGT. CDR3: CASTFTGKGSYEQYF. CDR3 DNA: TGTGCCAGCACATTCACAGGGAAGGGATCCTACGAGCAGTACTTC.

This clonotype was counted at least ten times. The rearrangement joins TRBV29-1 to TRBJ2-5; 8 nucleotides match TRBD1. CDR3 length equals 12 residues. Germline V gene lookup returns CDR1 SQVTM and CDR2 ANQGSEA. Losses at the gene ends were 7 bases for V and 7 bases for J; bases not matched to a gene: 8. The CDR3 here is CSATTGDGTQYF. The DNA of the CDR3 is TGCAGCGCGACGACAGGGGACGGGACCCAGTACTTC.

This clonotype was observed a few times. This sequence joins TRBV7-2 and TRBJ2-5; TRBD2 matches 8 bases. This CDR3 is 14 amino acids long. Germline CDR1 reads SGHTA; CDR2 reads FQGNSA. V shed 4 bases, J shed 6 bases, and the junction held 7 bases outside the gene matches. The CDR3 DNA is TGTGCCAGCAGCTCTGGAGCGGGGGTACAGACCCAGTACTTC. This gives the protein CASSSGAGVQTQYF.

The CDR3 DNA reads as TGTGCCAGCACGAATTGGGACTACGAGCAGTACTTC. It specifies CASTNWDYEQYF. The V and J genes are TRBV7-9 and TRBJ2-7; D not certain. The V end was cut by 7 bases, the J end by 3 bases, with 10 bases between. The CDR3 sequence is 12 residues long. Germline CDR1 and CDR2: SEHNR and FQNEAQ (reference sequence).

This clonotype has only a few counts. The rearrangement uses TRBV10-3 and TRBJ2-3; 10 bases map to TRBD2. The germline CDR1 and CDR2 sequences are ENHRY and SYGVKD. CDR3 size: 16 residues. The J segment lost 1 base and the V segment lost 7 bases, leaving 8 bases of the junction unmatched. CDR3 protein: CAINSAGGPGTDTQYF. In DNA form, the CDR3 reads TGTGCCATCAACTCAGCGGGAGGGCCTGGCACAGATACGCAGTATTTT.

This clonotype has more than one count but fewer than ten. V is TRBV11-2 and J is TRBJ2-5; D is undetermined. The germline gives CDR1 SGHAT, CDR2 FQNNGV. The CDR3 is made up of 16 amino acids. V was clipped by 5 bases and J by 2 bases, with 18 bases between them. This CDR3 reads CASSRLGGTLQETQYF. CDR3 coding DNA: TGTGCCAGCAGCCGACTCGGCGGAACTTTACAAGAGACCCAGTACTTC.

This clonotype was counted between two and nine times. This rearrangement joins TRBV20-1 to TRBJ2-7; TRBD2 matches at 14 bases. This CDR3 comprises 17 residues. Trimming removed 5 bases from V and 4 bases from J; junction bases left unmatched: 13. The germline CDR1 and CDR2 sequences are DFQATT and SNEGSKA (reference sequence). The CDR3 DNA reads as TGCAGTGCTCCGGGTTGGACTAGCGGGAGGAACCTTTACGAGCAGTACTTC. Translation gives CSAPGWTSGRNLYEQYF.

This clonotype occurred a few times. The chain has TRBV13 and TRBJ2-2; D is unresolved. Trimming stripped 0 bases from V and 9 bases from J, with 11 bases between. This CDR3 is built from 14 residues. The germline V gene has CDR1 PRHDT and CDR2 FYEKMQ (reference sequence). This CDR3 is CASSLGLSSRELFF. CDR3 nucleotides: TGTGCCAGCAGCTTAGGCCTAAGTTCGAGGGAGCTGTTTTTT.

The chain joins TRBV6-1 to TRBJ1-6; 10 positions agree with TRBD1. The germline CDR1 and CDR2 sequences are MNHNS and SASEGT. This CDR3 region has 15 residues. V was clipped by 4 bases and J by 9 bases; unmatched bases: 6. The CDR3 is CASSGRTGGSSPLHF. In DNA form, the CDR3 reads TGTGCCAGCAGTGGAAGGACAGGGGGGAGTTCACCCCTCCACTTT.

The chain recombines TRBV11-3 with TRBJ2-1; D perhaps matches TRBD1 (5 bases). Between the trimmed V and J ends, which lost 2 bases and 7 bases, there was a span of 15 bases. This CDR3 contains 15 residues. CDR1 is SGHNT and CDR2 is YENEEA in the germline V gene. The chain's CDR3 is CASSLYGRAENEQFF. CDR3 in DNA: TGTGCCAGCAGCTTATATGGCAGGGCGGAAAATGAGCAGTTCTTC.

This clonotype was seen repeatedly, ten times or more. The chain has TRBV6-5 and TRBJ2-7, with 10 positions matching TRBD1. The CDR3 contains 15 residues. From germline, CDR1 is MNHEY and CDR2 SVGAGI. V lost 4 bases to trimming and J lost 5 bases; unmatched junction nucleotides: 8. DNA of the CDR3: TGTGCCAGCAGTTCCCTGGGACAGGGGTCTAACGAGCAGTACTTC. Translation: CASSSLGQGSNEQYF.

This clonotype was found a few times. The chain employs TRBV12-3 or TRBV12-4 and TRBJ1-5; a possible D gene is TRBD1 (6 bases). V gave up 5 bases and J gave up 0 bases, with 8 bases separating them. The CDR3 contains 14 residues. This chain's CDR3 is CASSKGVSNQPQHF. The CDR3 DNA reads as TGTGCCAGCAGTAAGGGGGTTAGCAATCAGCCCCAGCATTTT.

This clonotype has a handful of counts. J is TRBJ2-2 and V is TRBV3-1; 9 positions agree with TRBD2. Trimming at V came to 1 base and at J to 7 bases, leaving 4 bases not matched to a gene. This CDR3 contains 15 residues. CDR1 and CDR2 (germline): LGHDT, YNNKEL (reference sequence). This CDR3 reads CASSQALAGLGELFF. CDR3 DNA: TGTGCCAGCAGCCAAGCTCTAGCGGGGCTCGGGGAGCTGTTTTTT.

This clonotype was counted a few times. This chain connects TRBV11-2 to TRBJ1-1, with D possibly matching TRBD1 (5 bases). CDR3 size: 15 residues. V was cut by 4 bases and J by 0 bases, with 12 bases left in between. Per germline, CDR1 SGHAT and CDR2 FQNNGV. The CDR3 loop reads CASSSGRFMNTEAFF. CDR3 in DNA: TGTGCCAGCAGCTCGGGACGGTTCATGAACACTGAAGCTTTCTTT.